This passage covers 6 T cell receptor beta chains from one sample sequenced in a study of monozygotic twins with inflammatory bowel disease. For each CDR3 protein, TCRdb gives one entry from its re-call of the 5' RACE reads, without DNA. Reported are hundreds of thousands of distinct CDR3 sequences; the ten largest clones contain more than 4.5%. The source material was blood. The receptors were gathered from a human donor with ulcerative colitis or Crohn's disease, or a healthy co-twin of an affected twin (not recorded which).

CDR3 loop: CASSPPRERNTEAFF. V gene TRBV12-3 or TRBV12-4 combines with J gene TRBJ1-1; there is no DNA to check the TCRdb D call of TRBD1. The length of the CDR3 is 15 residues.

The chain uses TRBV11-2 and TRBJ2-1; the D call of TRBD1 rests on TCRdb alone, since no DNA is present to check it. The CDR3 is 13 amino acids. Germline CDR1 and CDR2: SGHAT and FQNNGV. CDR3 in amino acids: CASSSPRLNEQFF. Full variable domain (rest looked up from reference TRBV11-2 and TRBJ2-1): EAGVAQSPRYKIIEKRQSVAFWCNPISGHATLYWYQQILGQGPKLLIQFQNNGVVDDSQLPKDRFSAERLKGVDSTLKIQPAKLEDSAVYLCASSSPRLNEQFFGPGTRLTVL.

The chain employs TRBV6-2 or TRBV6-3 and TRBJ2-2; TCRdb's assignment of TRBD1 cannot be checked, as there is no DNA. CDR1 and CDR2 (germline): MNHEY, SVGEGT. This CDR3 is built from 13 residues. CDR3: CASTVTGIGELFF.

V gene TRBV9 combines with J gene TRBJ2-6. Germline CDR1 and CDR2: SGDLS and YYNGEE. The CDR3 totals 15 residues. The CDR3 sequence is CASSVYFTGANVLTF. Using reference TRBV9 and TRBJ2-6 for the parts outside the CDR3, the full variable domain is DSGVTQTPKHLITATGQRVTLRCSPRSGDLSVYWYQQSLDQGLQFLIQYYNGEERAKGNILERFSAQQFPDLHSELNLSSLELGDSALYFCASSVYFTGANVLTFGAGSRLTVL.

The chain employs TRBV5-5 and TRBJ1-1; lacking DNA, the TRBD1 call made by TCRdb goes unchecked. The CDR3 loop spans 14 amino acids. Germline CDR1 is SGHKS and CDR2 is YYEKEE (reference sequence). The CDR3: CASSSRGLNTEAFF.

The chain joins TRBV6-2 or TRBV6-3 to TRBJ1-1; the TRBD1 assignment by TCRdb is unverifiable without DNA. The V gene's germline CDR1 is MNHEY and CDR2 SVGEGT. The CDR3 runs 17 residues. The CDR3 loop is CASRPFAGGRMNTEAFF.